This is a list of T cell receptor beta chains from one sample in a study of technical replicates of blood from a few donors. Clones were read by immunoSEQ multiplex PCR, and TCRdb kept only the in-frame ones, dropping some. The sample holds around 68,000 clones, 95% to 97% seen once. The specimen was T cells isolated from PBMCs. All receptors come from a human donor in good health. The CDR3 runs from the conserved cysteine through the conserved F or W. A D gene is named only where the DNA matches it firmly. Where a row states a size, it is once, few, many or the class of an expanded clone; other rows omit it.

j_call clone_size v_call d_call cdr3_nt cdr3_aa
TRBJ1-3 . TRBV6-6 . TGTGCCAGCTCAAGGACAGAGTTTTTCTCTGGAAACACCATATATTTT CASSRTEFFSGNTIYF
TRBJ2-2 . TRBV9 . TGTGCCAGCAGCGTAGGGCGGGTGAACACCGGGGAGCTGTTTTTT CASSVGRVNTGELFF
TRBJ2-1 . TRBV6-5 TRBD2 TGTGCCAGCAGCGGCGGGAGCTCCTACAATGAGCAGTTCTTC CASSGGSSYNEQFF
TRBJ2-5 . TRBV19 TRBD1 TGTGCCAGTAGTTCCGGGACAGGGCGAGAGACCCAGTACTTC CASSSGTGRETQYF
TRBJ2-7 . TRBV6-6 . TGTGCCAGCAGTACAATGTCCGAGGGCTACGAGCAGTACTTC CASSTMSEGYEQYF
TRBJ2-5 . TRBV30 TRBD2 TGTGCCTGGAAACGATCTTGGGTAGCGGGGAAGTACCAAGAGACCCAGTACTTC CAWKRSWVAGKYQETQYF
TRBJ2-7 . TRBV15 . TGTGCCACCAGCAGAGATCCCGGTTACGAGCAGTACTTC CATSRDPGYEQYF
TRBJ2-3 once TRBV11-2 . TGTGCCAGCAGCTTAAAGGTTCAGGGGGGAGGCACAGATACGCAGTATTTT CASSLKVQGGGTDTQYF
TRBJ1-1 . TRBV7-9 TRBD1 TGTGCCAGCGGATCAGACAGGGAGGAAGCTTTCTTT CASGSDREEAFF
TRBJ1-5 . TRBV29-1 . TGCAGCGTTGAAGTGACACCAAATCAGCCCCAGCATTTT CSVEVTPNQPQHF
TRBJ2-1 once TRBV27 . TGTGCCAGCAGTTCGCGCAGGGGTAGGGATAGGAATGAGCAGTTCTTC CASSSRRGRDRNEQFF
TRBJ2-6 . TRBV9 TRBD1 TGTGCCAGCAGCGACCGGGACAGGCCCAACGTCCTGACTTTC CASSDRDRPNVLTF
TRBJ1-5 . TRBV7-8 . TGTGCCAGCAGCTTAGCAATACAGAAAAATCAGCCCCAGCATTTT CASSLAIQKNQPQHF
TRBJ2-3 . TRBV5-1 TRBD2 TGCGCCAGCAGCCCGACTCGGGGGGTAGATACGCAGTATTTT CASSPTRGVDTQYF
TRBJ2-7 . TRBV15 . TGTGCCACCAGCAGAGATATCGCTACCTACGAGCAGTACTTC CATSRDIATYEQYF
TRBJ2-7 . TRBV7-2 . TGTGCCAGCAGCTTAGACGTGGGGCGCCCCTACGAGCAGTACTTC CASSLDVGRPYEQYF
TRBJ2-1 . TRBV7-3 TRBD2 TGTGCCAGCAGCTTTTTAGCGGGAGTGAACAATGAGCAGTTCTTC CASSFLAGVNNEQFF
TRBJ2-2 . TRBV27 . TGTGCCAGCAGTTTATTCGAGGGCACCGGGGAGCTGTTTTTT CASSLFEGTGELFF
TRBJ2-1 . TRBV11-3 . TGTGCCAGCGGGGCAAGCTCCTACAATGAGCAGTTCTTC CASGASSYNEQFF
TRBJ1-2 . TRBV5-6 TRBD1 TGTGCCAGCAGGGACCGGGACAGGTCGTTCCATGGCTACACCTTC CASRDRDRSFHGYTF
TRBJ1-5 . TRBV6-1 . TGTGCCAGCAGTGTCCTGGACGGGGGGCAGCCCCAGCATTTT CASSVLDGGQPQHF
TRBJ2-1 once TRBV9 TRBD2 TGTGCCAGCAGCGTAAGCCCTAGCGGGAGTGATGAGCAGTTCTTC CASSVSPSGSDEQFF
TRBJ2-1 . TRBV4-2 TRBD2 TGTGCCAGCAGCCAAGGGAGCCTAGCGGGATACGAGAATGAGCAGTTCTTC CASSQGSLAGYENEQFF
TRBJ2-7 . TRBV27 . TGTGCCAGCAGTTTATACTCTAGCGCCTACGAGCAGTACTTC CASSLYSSAYEQYF
TRBJ1-2 . TRBV30 . TGTGCCTGGATCAGTGAGGGCTATGGCTACACCTTC CAWISEGYGYTF